This T cell receptor (beta chain) comes out of a study of tumor and adjacent non-tumor tissue in lung cancer. Three rounds of nested PCR, following a modified ARM-PCR protocol, produced the TCRbeta library. Each CDR3 protein gets one entry after TCRdb re-called the multiplex PCR reads with MiXCR. Among 60,000 to 85,000 distinct CDR3 sequences listed, 77% were seen once. No cell sorting was done before RNA was extracted from the tissue. This clonotype was recorded a few times. A much larger clone sits a single nucleotide away, making a read error possible. Trimming stripped 8 bases from V and 0 bases from J, with 13 bases between. This CDR3 region has 13 residues. CDR1 DFQATT and CDR2 SNEGSKA come from the germline V gene (reference sequence).

The sequence derives from a woman in her 50s with non-small cell lung cancer. This rearrangement joins TRBV20-1 to TRBJ1-1; the D is unclear. The sequencing input was lung tumor tissue. The CDR3 sequence: CSKGRDLNTEAFF. Written as DNA, the CDR3 is TGCAGTAAGGGAAGGGATTTGAACACTGAAGCTTTCTTT.